These 27 T cell receptor beta chains were all obtained from the same sample, sequenced in a study of spatial heterogeneity in lung cancer. TCRdb called the 5' RACE reads again in MiXCR, with one record for every CDR3 protein. The data contain 60,000 to 65,000 distinct CDR3 sequences, about 8% of them singletons. As for time point: sample taken at primary tumor resection. Whole RNA, isolated from tumor, nontumor lung or frozen PBMC, was sequenced without prior sorting. The specimen was PBMCs, collected at surgery. The receptor set was obtained from a female donor with early-stage non-small cell lung cancer.

This clonotype was counted a few times. The chain carries TRBV7-9 and TRBJ2-3; D possibly corresponds to TRBD2 (6 bases). Germline CDR1 is SEHNR and CDR2 is FQNEAQ (reference sequence). V was pared by 6 bases and J by 2 bases, with 15 bases between. The CDR3 length is 15 residues. The CDR3 loop reads CASRYGTGYTDTQYF. DNA for the CDR3: TGTGCCAGCAGGTACGGGACTGGCTACACAGATACGCAGTATTTT.

This clonotype was counted ten times or more. V and J are TRBV7-3 and TRBJ2-2; the D is unclear. The CDR3 has 13 residues. The V gene's germline CDR1 is SGHTA and CDR2 FQGTGA. The germline V and J ends were trimmed by 2 bases and 3 bases, with 4 bases remaining between them. The DNA for the CDR3 is TGTGCCAGCAGCTTACAGCACACCGGGGAGCTGTTTTTT. The encoded protein is CASSLQHTGELFF. The full variable domain, with the rest looked up from reference TRBV7-3 and TRBJ2-2, is GAGVSQTPSNKVTEKGKYVELRCDPISGHTALYWYRQSLGQGPEFLIYFQGTGAADDSGLPNDRFFAVRPEGSVSTLKIQRTERGDSAVYLCASSLQHTGELFFGEGSRLTVL.

There are many counts of this clonotype. The V and J genes are TRBV12-3 or TRBV12-4 and TRBJ1-1; D call uncertain. The CDR3 covers 13 residues. V lost 7 bases and J 0 bases, leaving 9 bases between the germline ends. This CDR3 reads CASTGTLNTEAFF. The CDR3, as DNA: TGTGCCAGCACGGGCACCCTGAACACTGAAGCTTTCTTT.

The sample holds many counts of this clonotype. The chain has TRBV5-5 and TRBJ2-1, with 8 nucleotides matching TRBD2. V lost 4 bases to trimming and J lost 2 bases; unmatched junction nucleotides: 5. CDR1 and CDR2 from the germline V gene are SGHKS and YYEKEE (reference sequence). The CDR3 covers 15 residues. As DNA, the CDR3 is TGTGCCAGCAGCAACGCGGGGGGCCCCTACAATGAGCAGTTCTTC. Translating gives CASSNAGGPYNEQFF.

The chain carries TRBV2 and TRBJ1-3; D is uncertain. Looked up from germline, CDR1 is SNHLY and CDR2 is FYNNEI. Between the trimmed V and J ends, which lost 7 bases and 0 bases, there was a span of 16 bases. The CDR3 has 16 residues. The CDR3 nucleotides are TGTGCCAGCACCCGACCGGGGAGGAGCTCTGGAAACACCATATATTTT. This gives the protein CASTRPGRSSGNTIYF.

In its sample, this clonotype was seen a few times. The chain employs TRBV3-1 and TRBJ1-6; no firm D call. V shed 7 bases and J shed 0 bases, with 16 bases lying between them. Germline V gene lookup returns CDR1 LGHDT and CDR2 YNNKEL (reference sequence). This CDR3 region has 17 residues. CDR3 DNA: TGTGCCAGCACGCATCGGTTTGAGAGCTCCTATAATTCACCCCTCCACTTT. It specifies CASTHRFESSYNSPLHF.

The table lists this clonotype with many counts. The chain is built from TRBV5-5 and TRBJ2-1; D might be TRBD1 (6 bases). V shed 1 base and J shed 0 bases, with 11 bases lying between them. The V gene's germline CDR1 is SGHKS and CDR2 YYEKEE (reference sequence). The CDR3 runs to 16 residues. For the CDR3, the DNA is TGTGCCAGCAGCTTGCTCCAGGGGAGCTCCTACAATGAGCAGTTCTTC. This encodes CASSLLQGSSYNEQFF.

V usage is TRBV15 and J usage is TRBJ2-7; D remains ambiguous. Germline V gives CDR1 LNHNV, CDR2 YYDKDF (reference sequence). Trimming left V 0 bases short and J 0 bases short, with 6 bases between. The CDR3 loop spans 14 amino acids. CDR3 sequence: CATSRDVGSYEQYF. The CDR3, as DNA: TGTGCCACCAGCAGAGACGTAGGCTCCTACGAGCAGTACTTC.

This clonotype came up a few times. The rearrangement uses TRBV7-2 and TRBJ2-3; D perhaps matches TRBD2 (5 bases). The CDR3 runs 15 residues. V was shortened by 5 bases and J by 1 base, with 13 bases between the two germline ends. Germline V lookup: CDR1 SGHTA, CDR2 FQGNSA. CDR3: CASSREVRGTDTQYF. CDR3 DNA sequence: TGTGCCAGCAGCCGAGAGGTGCGGGGCACAGATACGCAGTATTTT.

This clonotype was counted only a few times. The CDR3 DNA follows: TGTGCCAGTAGTATAGGTTCCGGGACTAGCGGGACCGGGGAGCTGTTTTTT. It codes for CASSIGSGTSGTGELFF. The J gene is TRBJ2-2, the V gene TRBV19; 12 positions match TRBD2. From germline, CDR1 is LNHDA and CDR2 SQIVND (reference sequence). With V trimmed by 1 base and J by 5 bases, 5 bases remained unmatched. CDR3 length: 17 residues.

This clonotype was detected many times. This chain connects TRBV29-1 to TRBJ2-3; 11 nucleotides align to TRBD2. The germline gives CDR1 SQVTM, CDR2 ANQGSEA. The CDR3 spans 13 residues. V gave up 5 bases and J gave up 5 bases; unmatched junction bases: 3. The CDR3 reads CSVRLAGIDTQYF. The CDR3 coding sequence is TGCAGCGTTAGACTAGCGGGAATAGATACGCAGTATTTT.

This clonotype was counted ten times or more. This sequence joins TRBV3-1 and TRBJ2-3; 10 bases agree with TRBD1. This CDR3 has 16 amino acids. Per germline, CDR1 LGHDT and CDR2 YNNKEL (reference sequence). V lost 4 bases and J lost 4; bases outside the gene matches: 8. This CDR3 reads CASSPPTGGSPDTQYF. CDR3 sequence (DNA): TGTGCCAGCAGCCCCCCGACAGGGGGCAGTCCAGATACGCAGTATTTT.

This clonotype has a count of ten or more. The rearrangement uses TRBV30 and TRBJ2-1; 7 bases map to TRBD2. CDR1 GTSNPN and CDR2 SVGIG come from the germline V gene (reference sequence). The CDR3 spans 13 residues. V lost 2 bases to trimming and J lost 4 bases; unmatched junction nucleotides: 2. The CDR3 nucleotides read TGTGCCTGGAGTTGGGGGGGATACAATGAGCAGTTCTTC. Translated: CAWSWGGYNEQFF.

This rearrangement joins TRBV28 to TRBJ1-4; tentative D call: TRBD1 (5 bases). The germline V and J ends were trimmed by 6 bases and 8 bases, with 10 bases remaining between them. Germline CDR1 and CDR2: MDHEN and SYDVKM. The CDR3 is 12 residues long. This CDR3 reads CASRGQSEKLFF. The CDR3 coding sequence is TGTGCCAGCAGGGGGCAATCCGAAAAACTGTTTTTT.

This clonotype was seen more than once but under ten times. V and J are TRBV28 and TRBJ2-5, with 8 bases matching TRBD2. This CDR3 region has 14 residues. Germline V gives CDR1 MDHEN, CDR2 SYDVKM. V shed 6 bases and J 3 bases; nucleotides not matched to a gene: 6. This CDR3 reads CASSPGGAEETQYF. The CDR3 DNA reads TGTGCCAGCAGCCCGGGAGGGGCTGAAGAGACCCAGTACTTC.

This clonotype was detected ten times or more. The chain has TRBV2 and TRBJ2-2, with TRBD2 as a possible D gene (5 bases). This CDR3 spans 15 amino acids. Germline-derived CDR1 and CDR2 are SNHLY and FYNNEI. With 1 base removed from V and 5 bases from J, the gap between germline ends came to 11 bases. CDR3 loop: CASSEERGLTGELFF. CDR3 in DNA: TGTGCCAGCAGTGAAGAACGAGGGTTGACCGGGGAGCTGTTTTTT.

The J gene is TRBJ2-2, the V gene TRBV19, with no clear D. Germline CDR1 LNHDA, CDR2 SQIVND (reference sequence). Trimming shortened V by 5 bases and J by 0 bases, and 7 bases separated the two germline ends. This CDR3 region has 14 residues. The CDR3 protein is CASSVGTNTGELFF. CDR3 in DNA: TGTGCCAGTAGTGTAGGCACGAACACCGGGGAGCTGTTTTTT.

This clonotype occurred many times. The V gene is TRBV12-3 or TRBV12-4, the J gene TRBJ2-5; D uncertain. CDR3 length: 13 amino acids. V was pared by 5 bases and J by 1 base, with 8 bases between. This chain's CDR3 is CASSRASQETQYF. DNA of the CDR3: TGTGCCAGCAGTCGCGCGAGCCAAGAGACCCAGTACTTC.

This clonotype was counted between two and nine times. The V call is TRBV4-1, the J call TRBJ1-6; perhaps TRBD1 as D (5 bases). The CDR3 covers 15 residues. V lost 1 base, J lost 6 bases, and 10 bases lay in between. Germline-derived CDR1 and CDR2 are MGHRA and YSYEKL. The CDR3 is CASSQVQVGNSPLHF. CDR3 in DNA: TGCGCCAGCAGCCAAGTACAGGTCGGTAATTCACCCCTCCACTTT.

This clonotype was seen a few times. The chain couples TRBV28 to TRBJ1-4, with TRBD1 matching over 7 bases. This CDR3 has 15 amino acids. CDR1 is MDHEN, CDR2 SYDVKM, per germline. V dropped 6 bases and J dropped 2; count of bases not matched to a gene: 6. The CDR3 spells CASSQGGGTNEKLFF. In nucleotides, the CDR3 is TGTGCCAGCAGCCAGGGAGGGGGCACTAATGAAAAACTGTTTTTT.

The chain uses TRBV12-3 or TRBV12-4 and TRBJ2-5; 13 positions match TRBD2. This CDR3 is built from 15 residues. Trimming took 6 bases from V and 7 from J; bases not matched to a gene: 8. CDR3 residues: CASSTSGGARGTQYF. The CDR3 DNA sequence: TGTGCCAGCAGCACTAGCGGGGGGGCCCGCGGGACCCAGTACTTC.

V is TRBV12-3 or TRBV12-4 and J is TRBJ1-1; no clear D. V lost 6 bases and J lost 0, with 11 bases in between. The CDR3 has 14 residues. In DNA, the CDR3 is TGTGCCAGCAGCTACCCCGATCTGAACACTGAAGCTTTCTTT. This codes for CASSYPDLNTEAFF.

The chain uses TRBV11-2 and TRBJ2-1; TRBD2 aligns across 9 bases. V lost 2 bases and J lost 6; bases outside the gene matches: 5. The germline gives CDR1 SGHAT, CDR2 FQNNGV. This CDR3 contains 15 residues. The CDR3 sequence: CASSLQTSGFNEQFF. Here the CDR3 DNA reads TGTGCCAGCAGCTTACAAACTAGCGGGTTCAATGAGCAGTTCTTC.

This clonotype has only a few counts. The chain links TRBV10-3 to TRBJ1-5; D call uncertain. This CDR3 spans 11 amino acids. V gave up 8 bases and J gave up 13 bases, with 15 bases separating them. CDR1 is ENHRY and CDR2 is SYGVKD in the germline V gene. The CDR3 protein is CAIGPRDVQHF. The DNA for the CDR3 is TGTGCCATCGGTCCTCGTGACGTACAGCATTTT.

The table lists this clonotype with many counts. The chain couples TRBV7-9 to TRBJ2-1; weak D call: TRBD1 (6 bases). This CDR3 has 14 amino acids. Germline CDR1 is SEHNR and CDR2 is FQNEAQ (reference sequence). Trimming took 5 bases from V and 8 from J, leaving 16 bases between them. This CDR3 is CASSDSGDTDEQFF. The DNA for the CDR3 is TGTGCCAGCAGCGATAGTGGGGACACCGATGAGCAGTTCTTC.

The chain employs TRBV7-2 and TRBJ2-5; the match to TRBD1 covers 7 bases. Trimming took 1 base from V and 10 from J; bases not matched to a gene: 12. This CDR3 contains 15 residues. Germline loops: CDR1 SGHTA, CDR2 FQGNSA. The CDR3 sequence is CASSLDGTAQRDQYF. The CDR3 DNA is TGTGCCAGCAGCTTAGACGGGACAGCCCAGAGGGACCAGTACTTC.

This clonotype was found a few times. The chain uses TRBV7-3 and TRBJ2-3; TRBD1 is a possible D gene (5 bases). CDR3 size: 15 residues. Germline V gene data show CDR1 as SGHTA and CDR2 as FQGTGA. Trimming pared 1 base from V and 4 bases from J, leaving 12 bases between. CDR3 nucleotides: TGTGCCAGCAGCTTAAACGGGCAGGGCCCAGATACGCAGTATTTT. Amino acids: CASSLNGQGPDTQYF.